A selection of T cell receptor beta chains follows, all from one sample in a study of long-term antiretroviral therapy in people with HIV. Only in-frame clones appear in the TCRdb table, and some are missing; sequencing was by immunoSEQ multiplex PCR. This table has roughly 12,000 clones, roughly four fifths appearing once. Sequences were derived from unsorted PBMCs, sampled 1.2 years after starting antiretroviral therapy. The receptors originated from a man aged 35-49 years with HIV. The CDR3 runs from the conserved cysteine through the conserved F or W. Each record gives: D gene, V gene, clone size, J gene, CDR3 DNA, CDR3 protein. The D gene is left open where the match is weak. Clone size is not always given. Where it is, it says once, few, many or a class for expanded clones.

-	TRBV19	-	TRBJ1-5	TGTGCCAGTAGTATTTCCGGGGGGGGTCAGCCCCAGCATTTT	CASSISGGGQPQHF
-	TRBV5-6	-	TRBJ2-2	TGTGCCAGCAGCTTGATCACCGGGGAGCTGTTTTTT	CASSLITGELFF
-	TRBV5-1	-	TRBJ2-1	TGCGCCAGCAGCTTGGATCGTCGAGACGAGCAGTTCTTC	CASSLDRRDEQFF
TRBD1	TRBV2	-	TRBJ1-2	TGTGCCAGCAGTGCCCAAGGACAGGGGGATGTTAACTATGGCTACACCTTC	CASSAQGQGDVNYGYTF
TRBD1	TRBV15	-	TRBJ1-1	TGTGCCACCAGCAAGGGACAGCCGGAAGCCGAAGCTTTCTTT	CATSKGQPEAEAFF
TRBD1	TRBV5-6	-	TRBJ1-4	TGTGCCAGCGATACGGGACAGATACATAATGAAAAACTGTTTTTT	CASDTGQIHNEKLFF
TRBD1	TRBV10-1	once	TRBJ2-1	TGCGCCAGCAGCGGGACAGGGAGTTTCAATGAGCAGTTCTTC	CASSGTGSFNEQFF
TRBD1	TRBV28	once	TRBJ2-2	TGTGCCAGCAGGAGACAGGGGTACACCGGGGAGCTGTTTTTT	CASRRQGYTGELFF
-	TRBV27	-	TRBJ2-7	TGTGCCAGCAGTTTGCGTGCCGGTTCTGGCTACGAGCAGTACTTC	CASSLRAGSGYEQYF
-	TRBV2	-	TRBJ1-3	TGTGCCAGCAGTGAAATAGCGGTTTTCTCCTCTGGAAACACCATATATTTT	CASSEIAVFSSGNTIYF
TRBD1	TRBV6-1	-	TRBJ1-4	TGTGCCAGCAGTACGGGACAGGCCCATGAAAAACTGTTTTTT	CASSTGQAHEKLFF
-	TRBV11-2	-	TRBJ2-3	TGTGCCAGCAGCTTAGCGGGGGGCTCTAGCACAGATACGCAGTATTTT	CASSLAGGSSTDTQYF
TRBD2	TRBV5-1	-	TRBJ2-1	TGCGCCAGCAGCTTGGGGACTAGCAATGAGCAGTTCTTC	CASSLGTSNEQFF
-	TRBV9	-	TRBJ1-2	TGTGCCAGCAGCGTAGCGTCTGGGGCCAACTATGGCTACACCTTC	CASSVASGANYGYTF
-	TRBV7-2	-	TRBJ1-2	TGTGCCAGCAGCCACTTTACAGGGAGGGGCTATGGCTACACCTTC	CASSHFTGRGYGYTF
TRBD1	TRBV11-2	-	TRBJ1-2	TGTGCCAGCAGCCGGACAGGGGGCGGTAACTATGGCTACACCTTC	CASSRTGGGNYGYTF
-	TRBV4-3	-	TRBJ2-3	TGCGCCAGCAGCCAAGAGGAAGCGGGTACGCAGTATTTT	CASSQEEAGTQYF
-	TRBV19	-	TRBJ1-5	TGTGCCAGTAGTATTGGACGAGAGCAGCCCCAGCATTTT	CASSIGREQPQHF